These 3 T cell receptor beta chains originate from one sample sequenced in a study of T-cell memory formation after mild COVID-19. TCRdb independently ran MiXCR on the 5' RACE reads; one entry per CDR3 protein. The sample lists 400,000 to 500,000 distinct CDR3 sequences, about 24% occurring once. The sequenced material came from PBMCs or a T cell subset sorted from them (not recorded which). The origin of the receptors is an adult woman who had mild COVID-19 (a few samples of this study predate the infection). Cell type and time point are not known.

This clonotype was observed a few times. The chain carries TRBV27 and TRBJ2-7; D possibly matches TRBD1 or TRBD2 (6 bases each). The CDR3 runs to 13 residues. Germline lookup yields CDR1 MNHEY and CDR2 SMNVEV (reference sequence). Trimming stripped 11 bases from V and 5 bases from J, with 19 bases between. CDR3 coding DNA: TGTGCCTCGAGGGGGGCAGTAGGCCACGAGCAGTACTTC. Encoded protein: CASRGAVGHEQYF.

In this sample, this clonotype turned up a few times. This chain links TRBV24-1 with TRBJ2-3; TRBD2 is a possible D gene (6 bases). CDR1 is KGHDR, CDR2 SFDVKD, per germline. This CDR3 is built from 13 residues. Trimming removed 5 bases at V and 4 bases at J, with 9 bases between. Written as DNA, the CDR3 is TGTGCCACCAGTGCCCCGGGGGCAGATACGCAGTATTTT. It yields the protein CATSAPGADTQYF.

The genes are TRBV12-3 or TRBV12-4 and TRBJ2-3, with 10 positions matching TRBD2. The J segment lost 6 bases and the V segment lost 8 bases, leaving 8 bases of the junction unmatched. The CDR3 is 14 amino acids. CDR3 sequence (DNA): TGTGCCAGCGGGCCTAGCGGGAGACGGGATACGCAGTATTTT. It translates to CASGPSGRRDTQYF.